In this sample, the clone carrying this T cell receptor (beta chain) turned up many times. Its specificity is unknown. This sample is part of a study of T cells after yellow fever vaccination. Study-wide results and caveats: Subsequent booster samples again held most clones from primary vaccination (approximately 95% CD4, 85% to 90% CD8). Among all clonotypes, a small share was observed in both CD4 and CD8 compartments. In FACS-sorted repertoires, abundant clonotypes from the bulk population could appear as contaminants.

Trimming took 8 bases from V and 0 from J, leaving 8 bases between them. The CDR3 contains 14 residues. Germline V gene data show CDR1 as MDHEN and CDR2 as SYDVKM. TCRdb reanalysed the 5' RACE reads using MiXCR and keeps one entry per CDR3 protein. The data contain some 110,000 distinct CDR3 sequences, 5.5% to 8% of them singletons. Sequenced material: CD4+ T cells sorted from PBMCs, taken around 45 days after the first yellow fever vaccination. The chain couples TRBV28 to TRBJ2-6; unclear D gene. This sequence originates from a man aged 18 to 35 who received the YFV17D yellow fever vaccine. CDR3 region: CASHSSSGANVLTF. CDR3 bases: TGTGCCAGCCACTCGAGCTCTGGGGCCAACGTCCTGACTTTC.